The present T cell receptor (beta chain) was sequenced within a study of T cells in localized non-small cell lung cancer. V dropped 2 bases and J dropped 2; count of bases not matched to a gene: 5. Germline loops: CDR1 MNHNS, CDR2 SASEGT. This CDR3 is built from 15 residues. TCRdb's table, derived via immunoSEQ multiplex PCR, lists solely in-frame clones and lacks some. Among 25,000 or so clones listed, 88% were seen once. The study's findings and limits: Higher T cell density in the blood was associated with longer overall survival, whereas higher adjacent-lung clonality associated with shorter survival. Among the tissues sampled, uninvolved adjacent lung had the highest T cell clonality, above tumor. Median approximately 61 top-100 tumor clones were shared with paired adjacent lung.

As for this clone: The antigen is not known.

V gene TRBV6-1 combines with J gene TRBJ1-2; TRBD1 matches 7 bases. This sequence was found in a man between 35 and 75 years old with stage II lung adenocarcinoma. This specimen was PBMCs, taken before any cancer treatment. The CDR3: CASSEYKGANYGYTF. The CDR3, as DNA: TGTGCCAGCAGTGAATACAAGGGGGCGAACTATGGCTACACCTTC.